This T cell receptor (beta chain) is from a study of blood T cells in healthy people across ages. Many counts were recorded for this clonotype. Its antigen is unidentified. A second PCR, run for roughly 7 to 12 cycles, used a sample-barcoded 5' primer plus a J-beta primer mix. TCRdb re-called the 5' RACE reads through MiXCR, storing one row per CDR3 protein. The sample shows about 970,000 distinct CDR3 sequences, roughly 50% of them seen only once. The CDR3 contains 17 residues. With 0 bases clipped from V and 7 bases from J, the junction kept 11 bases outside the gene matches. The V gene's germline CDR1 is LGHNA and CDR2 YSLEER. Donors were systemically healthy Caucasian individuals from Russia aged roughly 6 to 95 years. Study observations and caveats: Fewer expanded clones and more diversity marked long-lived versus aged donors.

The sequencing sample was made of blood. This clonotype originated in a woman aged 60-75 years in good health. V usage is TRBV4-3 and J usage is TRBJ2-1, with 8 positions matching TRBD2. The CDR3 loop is CASSQDLGVAGRNEQFF. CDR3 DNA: TGCGCCAGCAGCCAAGATTTAGGAGTAGCGGGAAGGAATGAGCAGTTCTTC.